This entry lists 13 T cell receptor beta chains sequenced from one sample in a study of T cells in Graves' hyperthyroidism and ophthalmopathy. TCR beta CDR3 region amplification was performed from RNA transcripts. The HTBI primer set was used in a first-round RT-PCR of the TCR CDR3. MiXCR, applied by TCRdb to the multiplex PCR reads, yields one record per CDR3 protein. In the table there are 530,000 or so distinct CDR3 sequences, more than 15% of which are singletons. Sequencing was performed on blood. Every receptor here comes from a young woman with Graves' ophthalmopathy.

The chain couples TRBV20-1 to TRBJ2-5, with D perhaps TRBD2 (6 bases). V was clipped by 6 bases and J by 4 bases, with 21 bases between them. The CDR3 runs 15 residues. The germline V gene encodes CDR1 DFQATT and CDR2 SNEGSKA (reference sequence). CDR3 in DNA: TGCAGTGCACAAGGGACCGCCGTCGGGGGAGAGACCCAGTACTTC. It is translated as CSAQGTAVGGETQYF.

This clonotype has at least ten counts. This chain joins TRBV20-1 and TRBJ2-1; no reliable D call. The CDR3 runs 13 residues. The V end was cut by 6 bases, the J end by 5 bases, with 14 bases between. Germline CDR1 reads DFQATT; CDR2 reads SNEGSKA (reference sequence). The CDR3 protein is CSAPRRRNNEQFF. DNA of the CDR3: TGCAGTGCCCCCCGGAGACGCAACAATGAGCAGTTCTTC.

This clonotype was detected only a few times. The CDR3 is CSARAGTLGGSYNEQFF. DNA of the CDR3: TGCAGTGCTAGGGCCGGGACTCTGGGAGGGTCCTACAATGAGCAGTTCTTC. This chain links TRBV20-1 with TRBJ2-1; 7 bases are shared with TRBD2. The CDR3 is made up of 17 amino acids. In germline, CDR1 is DFQATT, CDR2 SNEGSKA (reference sequence). Trimming removed 3 bases from V and 1 base from J; junction bases left unmatched: 12.

The chain is built from TRBV20-1 and TRBJ1-6; the D is unclear. V was pared by 2 bases and J by 5 bases, with 10 bases between. The CDR3 extends over 14 amino acids. Germline V gene sequence: CDR1 DFQATT, CDR2 SNEGSKA (reference sequence). CDR3 in amino acids: CSARFEAHNSPLHF. The CDR3 nucleotides read TGCAGTGCTAGATTTGAGGCCCATAATTCACCCCTCCACTTT.

This clonotype was counted many times. This chain uses TRBV11-1 with TRBJ2-1; D remains unclear. CDR1 is SGHAT and CDR2 is FQDESV in the germline V gene (reference sequence). The CDR3 is 14 amino acids. The ends were cut back, 3 bases at V and 2 bases at J, with 8 bases in the middle. CDR3 protein: CASSFPDPYNEQFF. CDR3 sequence (DNA): TGTGCCAGCAGCTTCCCGGACCCCTACAATGAGCAGTTCTTC.

This clonotype was counted a few times. V usage is TRBV9 and J usage is TRBJ2-3; D call uncertain. The CDR3 is 14 residues long. Germline-derived CDR1 and CDR2 are SGDLS and YYNGEE. Trimming removed 3 bases at V and 0 bases at J, with 8 bases between. The CDR3 DNA is TGTGCCAGCAGCGGGACCGGGAGCACAGATACGCAGTATTTT. It translates to CASSGTGSTDTQYF.

This clonotype occurred a few times. The V gene is TRBV11-2, the J gene TRBJ2-5, with 8 bases matching TRBD1. This CDR3 contains 17 residues. Germline V gives CDR1 SGHAT, CDR2 FQNNGV. V lost 6 bases to trimming and J lost 3 bases; unmatched junction nucleotides: 15. The CDR3 is CASRPGRGQGMKETQYF. CDR3 sequence (DNA): TGTGCCAGCAGACCCGGCCGCGGACAGGGAATGAAAGAGACCCAGTACTTC. Based on the CDR3 plus reference TRBV11-2 and TRBJ2-5, the full variable domain is EAGVAQSPRYKIIEKRQSVAFWCNPISGHATLYWYQQILGQGPKLLIQFQNNGVVDDSQLPKDRFSAERLKGVDSTLKIQPAKLEDSAVYLCASRPGRGQGMKETQYFGPGTRLLVL.

This clonotype was seen a handful of times. The chain combines TRBV20-1 with TRBJ1-5; the D is unclear. Germline V gene lookup returns CDR1 DFQATT and CDR2 SNEGSKA (reference sequence). V was shortened by 2 bases and J by 6 bases, with 14 bases between the two germline ends. The CDR3 covers 14 residues. CDR3 sequence reads: CSARMVTASQPQHF. The CDR3 DNA reads as TGCAGTGCTAGAATGGTTACAGCTAGTCAGCCCCAGCATTTT.

This clonotype has just a few counts. The chain combines TRBV6-2 or TRBV6-3 with TRBJ2-5, with 7 bases lining up with TRBD1. This CDR3 spans 17 amino acids. V was clipped by 2 bases and J by 5 bases; unmatched bases: 14. Germline V CDR1 and CDR2: MNHEY, SVGEGT. The CDR3 DNA reads as TGTGCCAGCAGTTACCCCCTCGGACAGGAGGAGGACGAGACCCAGTACTTC. Protein: CASSYPLGQEEDETQYF.

This clonotype came up many times. This rearrangement joins TRBV11-2 to TRBJ2-7; D remains unclear. The CDR3 runs to 14 residues. Looked up from germline, CDR1 is SGHAT and CDR2 is FQNNGV. V was clipped by 6 bases and J by 2 bases, with 14 bases between them. The CDR3: CASSSSGLAYEQYF. CDR3 nucleotides: TGTGCCAGCAGTTCCTCCGGGCTCGCCTACGAGCAGTACTTC.

The rearrangement uses TRBV28 and TRBJ2-2; 7 bases are shared with TRBD2. The CDR3 spans 15 residues. With V trimmed by 11 bases and J by 4 bases, 13 bases remained unmatched. Germline-derived CDR1 and CDR2 are MDHEN and SYDVKM. CDR3 in amino acids: CAGGGAGETTGELFF. DNA of the CDR3: TGTGCCGGGGGGGGTGCGGGGGAGACCACCGGGGAGCTGTTTTTT.

This clonotype was seen many times. The chain recombines TRBV28 with TRBJ1-5, with D tentatively TRBD1 (5 bases). V shed 11 bases and J shed 0 bases, with 14 bases lying between them. Per the germline V gene, CDR1 is MDHEN and CDR2 is SYDVKM. The CDR3 spans 14 residues. Here the CDR3 DNA reads TGTGCCGCTCAGAGGGACTATAGCAATCAGCCCCAGCATTTT. Residues: CAAQRDYSNQPQHF. Based on the CDR3 plus reference TRBV28 and TRBJ1-5, the full variable domain is DVKVTQSSRYLVKRTGEKVFLECVQDMDHENMFWYRQDPGLGLRLIYFSYDVKMKEKGDIPEGYSVSREKKERFSLILESASTNQTSMYLCAAQRDYSNQPQHFGDGTRLSIL.

Only one count was recorded for this clonotype. V usage is TRBV6-2 or TRBV6-3 and J usage is TRBJ2-7; 12 nucleotides match TRBD2. CDR1 MNHEY and CDR2 SVGEGT come from the germline V gene. The CDR3 is made up of 15 amino acids. The ends lost 5 bases at V and 3 bases at J; junction bases unmatched: 5. The CDR3 loop reads CASSDLGLAGYEQYF. DNA for the CDR3: TGTGCCAGCAGTGACTTGGGACTAGCGGGCTACGAGCAGTACTTC.